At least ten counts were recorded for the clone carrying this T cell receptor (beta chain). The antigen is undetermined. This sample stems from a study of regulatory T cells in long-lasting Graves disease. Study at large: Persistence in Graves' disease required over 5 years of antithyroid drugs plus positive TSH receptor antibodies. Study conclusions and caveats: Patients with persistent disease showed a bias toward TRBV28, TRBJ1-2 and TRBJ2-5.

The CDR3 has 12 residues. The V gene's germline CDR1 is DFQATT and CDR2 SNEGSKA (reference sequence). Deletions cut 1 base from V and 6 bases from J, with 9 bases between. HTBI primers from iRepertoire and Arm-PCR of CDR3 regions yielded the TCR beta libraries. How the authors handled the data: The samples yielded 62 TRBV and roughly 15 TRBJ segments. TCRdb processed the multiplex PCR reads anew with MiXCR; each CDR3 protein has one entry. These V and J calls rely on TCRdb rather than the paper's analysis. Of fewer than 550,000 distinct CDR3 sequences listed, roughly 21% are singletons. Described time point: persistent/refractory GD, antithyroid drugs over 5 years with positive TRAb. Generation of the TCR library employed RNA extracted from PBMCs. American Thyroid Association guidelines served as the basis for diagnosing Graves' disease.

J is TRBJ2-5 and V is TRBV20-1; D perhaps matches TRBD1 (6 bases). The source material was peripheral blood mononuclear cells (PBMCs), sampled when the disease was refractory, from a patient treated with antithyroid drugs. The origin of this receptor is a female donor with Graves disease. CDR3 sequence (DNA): TGCAGTGCTAGAGGACAGGAAAAGACCCAGTACTTC. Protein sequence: CSARGQEKTQYF.